The clone carrying this TCR beta chain was recorded a few times. The target antigen is unknown. Mixed chimerism was transient after nonmyeloablative marrow transplants from related graft donors. Unstimulated regulatory T cells (CD4+CD25+CD127-), CD4+CD25- non-regulatory cells, CD4 and CD8 cells were FACS-sorted from thawed PBMCs. Germline values: CDR1 LGHNA, CDR2 YSLEER. CDR3 length: 15 amino acids. V was clipped by 4 bases and J by 5 bases; unmatched bases: 8. Clones were sequenced by immunoSEQ multiplex PCR, and TCRdb holds only the in-frame ones, with some missing. The sample lists tens of thousands of clones; about 90% were seen once. The data stem from a study of Tregs in tolerant kidney transplant recipients. Overall study results and limits: Activated donor B cell expansion appeared to reveal the most relevant donor-specific TCRbeta repertoire. Findings come from small patient numbers and require larger validation. Nucleotide sequences could not be compared across some patients' samples due to primer changes.

This receptor was obtained from a human patient who received a combined kidney and bone marrow transplant. Among the T cells, some may be from the graft donor. The rearrangement links TRBV4-3 to TRBJ2-7; 10 positions agree with TRBD1. The material was CD8+ T cells from blood (PBMCs), obtained 24 months after the transplant. The CDR3 sequence is CASSRNRDRGHEQYF. In DNA, the CDR3 is TGCGCCAGCAGCCGAAACCGGGACAGGGGCCACGAGCAGTACTTC.